The clone carrying this T cell receptor beta chain occurred many times. The source of the sample is a study of blood T cells in healthy people across ages. Primers used in a second PCR of about 6 to 11 cycles were a sample-barcoded 5' primer and a J-beta primer mix. Each CDR3 protein gets one entry after TCRdb re-called the 5' RACE reads with MiXCR. The table records 500,000 to 700,000 distinct CDR3 sequences, about 30% of them present only once. The germline CDR1 and CDR2 sequences are KGHDR and SFDVKD. This CDR3 has 15 residues. The V end lost 7 bases, the J end lost 0 bases, and 12 bases lay between the germline ends.

The chain joins TRBV24-1 to TRBJ1-5; D gene uncertain. The clonotype comes from a woman older than 75 in good health. Source material: blood. CDR3 sequence reads: CATRVGGFSNQPQHF. CDR3 nucleotides: TGTGCCACCAGGGTGGGCGGATTTAGCAATCAGCCCCAGCATTTT.